This T cell receptor (beta chain) was recorded in a study of blood T cell repertoires in COVID-19. Study in general: The study drew acute and convalescent COVID-19 samples from the United States, Italy and Spain.

V lost 0 bases and J lost 0, with 9 bases in between. Per germline, CDR1 KGHSH and CDR2 LQKENI. There are 15 residues in the CDR3. As processed by the authors: Counts of nucleated cells, estimated from reference gene primer amplification, were obtained. Profiling relied on immunoSEQ multiplex PCR, and the TCRdb table lists in-frame clones only, not all of them. For V, J and clone size, that table is used; D and trimming come from the DNA. The sample lists roughly 59,000 clones, 70% to 85% occurring once. This receptor was obtained from a human donor in a cohort sampled during active COVID-19. Source material: peripheral blood. The V call is TRBV18, the J call TRBJ2-7; D gene uncertain. Here the CDR3 reads CASSPPGRSSYEQYF. For the CDR3, the DNA is TGTGCCAGCTCACCACCAGGAAGGAGCTCCTACGAGCAGTACTTC.